The next 7 T cell receptor beta chains were all read from a single sample in a study of blood T cell repertoires in COVID-19. The assay was immunoSEQ multiplex PCR, and TCRdb's table has in-frame clones only and misses some. The data contain fewer than 300,000 clones, about nine tenths of them singletons. Sequencing input: PBMCs or T cells enriched from blood (not recorded which). The receptors stem from a man between 18 and 29 years old who had recovered from COVID-19.

The chain has TRBV18 and TRBJ2-3; 10 bases are a match to TRBD2. CDR3 length: 18 residues. The germline V gene has CDR1 KGHSH and CDR2 LQKENI. Trimming at V came to 3 bases and at J to 1 base, leaving 10 bases not matched to a gene. In DNA form, the CDR3 reads TGTGCCAGCTCACCTAACCGGGTGGGGACTAGCGGCACAGATACGCAGTATTTT. This encodes CASSPNRVGTSGTDTQYF.

This chain uses TRBV2 with TRBJ1-4; D may be TRBD1 (5 bases). The length of the CDR3 is 18 residues. CDR1 is SNHLY and CDR2 is FYNNEI in the germline V gene. V was trimmed by 1 base and J by 0 bases, leaving 15 bases between them. CDR3 DNA sequence: TGTGCCAGCAGTGAAGATGGGGCAGCTGTTGCAACTAATGAAAAACTGTTTTTT. It encodes CASSEDGAAVATNEKLFF.

The chain joins TRBV15 to TRBJ1-5; 11 bases match TRBD1. This CDR3 is built from 16 residues. The germline V gene has CDR1 LNHNV and CDR2 YYDKDF (reference sequence). Trimming cost V 1 base and J 11 bases; bases outside gene matches: 10. The CDR3 coding sequence is TGTGCCACCAGCAGAGGGGCGGGACAGGGGGTCTTGGCCCAGCATTTT. This gives the protein CATSRGAGQGVLAQHF.

In its sample, this clone was seen a few times. The chain uses TRBV10-3 and TRBJ2-3, with 8 bases that match TRBD2. CDR1 and CDR2 from the germline V gene are ENHRY and SYGVKD. The CDR3 runs 15 residues. Trimming removed 10 bases from V and 1 base from J; junction bases left unmatched: 10. The CDR3 spells CATSRSGGGTDTQYF. Here the CDR3 DNA reads TGTGCCACCAGCCGGAGCGGGGGAGGCACAGATACGCAGTATTTT.

The rearrangement links TRBV30 to TRBJ1-1, with 7 bases identical to TRBD1. The trim removed 2 bases at V and 1 base at J, leaving 10 bases unmatched. In germline, CDR1 is GTSNPN, CDR2 SVGIG (reference sequence). This CDR3 is 16 amino acids long. This CDR3 reads CAWSIPPGTANTEAFF. CDR3 nucleotide sequence: TGTGCCTGGAGTATCCCCCCCGGGACAGCGAACACTGAAGCTTTCTTT.

The chain is built from TRBV28 and TRBJ2-5; 8 bases align to TRBD2. CDR3 length equals 15 residues. J gave up 7 bases and V 11 bases, and 18 bases lay outside the gene matches. Germline CDR1 reads MDHEN; CDR2 reads SYDVKM. CDR3 DNA: TGTGCCTCAACCCCCCCGGGACTAGAGGTGGGGACCCAGTACTTC. It codes for CASTPPGLEVGTQYF.

The V and J genes are TRBV19 and TRBJ2-7; 7 nucleotides line up with TRBD2. The CDR3 length is 15 residues. V dropped 5 bases and J dropped 3; count of bases not matched to a gene: 10. Germline CDR1 reads LNHDA; CDR2 reads SQIVND (reference sequence). The CDR3 loop is CASSRIEASGYEQYF. In nucleotides, the CDR3 is TGTGCCAGTAGTCGGATTGAGGCTAGCGGCTACGAGCAGTACTTC.